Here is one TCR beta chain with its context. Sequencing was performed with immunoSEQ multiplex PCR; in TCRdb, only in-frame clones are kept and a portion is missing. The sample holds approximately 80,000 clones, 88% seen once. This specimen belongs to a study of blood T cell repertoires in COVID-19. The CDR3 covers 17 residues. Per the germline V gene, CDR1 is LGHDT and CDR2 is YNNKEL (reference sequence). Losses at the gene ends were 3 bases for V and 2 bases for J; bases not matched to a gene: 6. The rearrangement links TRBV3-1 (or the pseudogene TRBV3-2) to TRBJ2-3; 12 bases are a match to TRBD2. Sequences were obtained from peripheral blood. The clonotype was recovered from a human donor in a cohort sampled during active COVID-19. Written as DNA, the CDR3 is TGTGCCAGCAGCCAGGGAACTAGCGGGAGGTACACAGATACGCAGTATTTT. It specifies CASSQGTSGRYTDTQYF.